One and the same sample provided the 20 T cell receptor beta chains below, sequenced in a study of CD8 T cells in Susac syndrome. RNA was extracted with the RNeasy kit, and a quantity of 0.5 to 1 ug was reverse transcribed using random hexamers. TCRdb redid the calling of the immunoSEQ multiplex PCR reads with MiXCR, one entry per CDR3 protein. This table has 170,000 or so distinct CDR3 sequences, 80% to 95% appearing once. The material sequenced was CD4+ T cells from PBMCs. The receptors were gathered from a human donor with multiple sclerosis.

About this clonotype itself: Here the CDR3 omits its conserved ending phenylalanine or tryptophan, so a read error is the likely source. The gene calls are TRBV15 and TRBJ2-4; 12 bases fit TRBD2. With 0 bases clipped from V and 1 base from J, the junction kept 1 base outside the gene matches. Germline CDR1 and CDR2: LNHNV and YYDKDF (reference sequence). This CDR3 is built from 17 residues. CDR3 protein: CATSRDGTSGAKNIQYL. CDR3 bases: TGTGCCACCAGCAGAGATGGGACTAGCGGGGCCAAAAACATTCAGTACCTC.

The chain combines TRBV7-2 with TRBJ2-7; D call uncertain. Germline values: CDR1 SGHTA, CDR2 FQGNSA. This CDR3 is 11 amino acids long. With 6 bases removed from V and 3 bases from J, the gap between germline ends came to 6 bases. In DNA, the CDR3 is TGTGCCAGCAGTTTACTCTACGAGCAGTACTTC. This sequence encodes CASSLLYEQYF.

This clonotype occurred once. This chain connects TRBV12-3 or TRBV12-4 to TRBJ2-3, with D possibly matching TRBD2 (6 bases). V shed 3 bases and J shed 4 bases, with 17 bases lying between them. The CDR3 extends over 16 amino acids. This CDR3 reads CASSFLGGGGADTQYF. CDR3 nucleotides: TGTGCCAGCAGTTTTCTGGGAGGAGGAGGTGCAGATACGCAGTATTTT.

The CDR3 loop is CASSKVDRDNTIYF. For the CDR3, the DNA is TGTGCCAGCAGCAAAGTTGACAGGGATAACACCATATATTTT. V is TRBV7-9 and J is TRBJ1-3; TRBD1 matches at 7 bases. The junction had 8 bases not matched to a gene; V was cut back by 5 bases and J by 7 bases. The CDR3 has 14 residues. In germline, CDR1 is SEHNR, CDR2 FQNEAQ (reference sequence).

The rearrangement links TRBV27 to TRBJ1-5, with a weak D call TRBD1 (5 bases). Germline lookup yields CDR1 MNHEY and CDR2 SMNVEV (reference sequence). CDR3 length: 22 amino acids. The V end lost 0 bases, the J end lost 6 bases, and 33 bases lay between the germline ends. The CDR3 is CASSLSIRVLGRELPMIQPQHF. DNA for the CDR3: TGTGCCAGCAGTTTATCTATACGGGTGTTGGGCAGGGAATTGCCGATGATTCAGCCCCAGCATTTT.

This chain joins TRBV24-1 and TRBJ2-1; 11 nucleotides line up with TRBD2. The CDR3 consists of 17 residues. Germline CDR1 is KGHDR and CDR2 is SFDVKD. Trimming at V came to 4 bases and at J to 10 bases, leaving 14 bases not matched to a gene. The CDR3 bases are TGTGCCACCAGTGACCCGCCCACTAGCGGGGGATCCAACGAGCAGTTCTTC. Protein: CATSDPPTSGGSNEQFF.

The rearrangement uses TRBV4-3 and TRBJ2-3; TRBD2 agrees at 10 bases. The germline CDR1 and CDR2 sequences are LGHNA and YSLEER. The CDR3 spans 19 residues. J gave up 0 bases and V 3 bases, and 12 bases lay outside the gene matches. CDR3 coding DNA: TGCGCCAGCAGCCAGGTCGGGGGTTCTAGCGGGAGTAGCACAGATACGCAGTATTTT. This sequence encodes CASSQVGGSSGSSTDTQYF.

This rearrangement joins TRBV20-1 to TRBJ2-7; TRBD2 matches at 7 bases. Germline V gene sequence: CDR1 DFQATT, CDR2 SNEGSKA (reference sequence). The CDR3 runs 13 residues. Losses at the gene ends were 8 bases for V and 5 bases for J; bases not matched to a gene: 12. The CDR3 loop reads CSFSSGKGDEQYF. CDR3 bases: TGCAGTTTTTCGAGCGGGAAGGGTGACGAGCAGTACTTC.

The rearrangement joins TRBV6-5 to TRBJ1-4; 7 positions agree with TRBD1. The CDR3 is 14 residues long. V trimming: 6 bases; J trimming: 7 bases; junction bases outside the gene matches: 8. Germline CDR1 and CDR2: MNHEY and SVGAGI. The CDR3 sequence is CASSKQGNREKLFF. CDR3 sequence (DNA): TGTGCCAGCAGCAAACAGGGGAATCGTGAAAAACTGTTTTTT.

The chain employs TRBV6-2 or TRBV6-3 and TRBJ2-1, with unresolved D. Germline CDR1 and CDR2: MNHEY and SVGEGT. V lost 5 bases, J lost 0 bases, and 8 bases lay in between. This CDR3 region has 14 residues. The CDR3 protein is CASSDTYSYNEQFF. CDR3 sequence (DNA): TGTGCCAGCAGTGACACTTACTCCTACAATGAGCAGTTCTTC.

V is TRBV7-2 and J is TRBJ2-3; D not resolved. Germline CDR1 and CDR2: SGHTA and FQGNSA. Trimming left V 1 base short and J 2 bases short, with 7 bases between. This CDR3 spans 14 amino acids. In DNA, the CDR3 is TGTGCCAGCAGCTTAGGGCCAGACACAGATACGCAGTATTTT. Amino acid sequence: CASSLGPDTDTQYF.

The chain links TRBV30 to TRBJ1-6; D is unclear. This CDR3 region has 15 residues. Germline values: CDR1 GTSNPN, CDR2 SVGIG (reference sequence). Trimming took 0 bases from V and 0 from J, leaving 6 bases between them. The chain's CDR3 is CAWSVLNSYNSPLHF. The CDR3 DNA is TGTGCCTGGAGTGTGCTGAACTCCTATAATTCACCCCTCCACTTT.

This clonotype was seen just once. The CDR3 nucleotides are TGTGCCAGCAGTTACCAAGGAACCGAGCAGTACTTC. It codes for CASSYQGTEQYF. The V and J genes are TRBV6-6 and TRBJ2-7; D is unresolved. Germline V gene lookup returns CDR1 MNHNY and CDR2 SVGAGI (reference sequence). The CDR3 loop spans 12 amino acids. V was shortened by 2 bases and J by 6 bases, with 8 bases between the two germline ends.

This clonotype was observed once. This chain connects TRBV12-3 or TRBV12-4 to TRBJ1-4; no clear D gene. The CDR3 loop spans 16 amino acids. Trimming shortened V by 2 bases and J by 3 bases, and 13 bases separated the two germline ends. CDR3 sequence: CASSLMRAEPNEKLFF. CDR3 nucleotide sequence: TGTGCCAGCAGTTTAATGCGGGCAGAACCTAATGAAAAACTGTTTTTT.

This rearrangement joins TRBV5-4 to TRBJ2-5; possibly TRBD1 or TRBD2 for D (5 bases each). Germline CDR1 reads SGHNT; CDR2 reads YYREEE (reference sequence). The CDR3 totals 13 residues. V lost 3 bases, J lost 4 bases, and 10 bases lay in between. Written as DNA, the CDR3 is TGTGCCAGCAGCTGGCGTGGGGGAGAGACCCAGTACTTC. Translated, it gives CASSWRGGETQYF.

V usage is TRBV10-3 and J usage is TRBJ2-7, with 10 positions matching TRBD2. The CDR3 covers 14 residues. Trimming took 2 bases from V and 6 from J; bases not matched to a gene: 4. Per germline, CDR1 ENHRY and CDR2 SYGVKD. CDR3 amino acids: CAISEASGSGEQYF. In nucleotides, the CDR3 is TGTGCCATCAGTGAGGCTAGCGGGAGTGGCGAGCAGTACTTC.

CDR3 bases: TGCGCCAGCAGCTTGGAGGGCCACCAAGGAGAGACCCAGTACTTC. Translating gives CASSLEGHQGETQYF. The V and J genes are TRBV5-1 and TRBJ2-5; D is uncertain. The CDR3 is 15 amino acids. Germline loops: CDR1 SGHRS, CDR2 YFSETQ. Trimming removed 0 bases at V and 4 bases at J, with 13 bases between.

The CDR3 region is CASSQDRGRGRNIQYF. The CDR3 coding sequence is TGCGCCAGCAGCCAAGATCGGGGCAGGGGGCGGAACATTCAGTACTTC. This chain uses TRBV4-1 with TRBJ2-4; 8 nucleotides match TRBD1. The CDR3 has 16 residues. Germline V gives CDR1 MGHRA, CDR2 YSYEKL. The V gene end was trimmed by 0 bases and the J gene end by 7 bases; junction bases not matched to a gene: 8.

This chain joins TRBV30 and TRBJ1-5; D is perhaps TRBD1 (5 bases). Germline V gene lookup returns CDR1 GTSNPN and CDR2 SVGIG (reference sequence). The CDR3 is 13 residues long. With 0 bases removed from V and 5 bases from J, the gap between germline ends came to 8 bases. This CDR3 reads CAWSVRGDQPQHF. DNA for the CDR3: TGTGCCTGGAGTGTACGGGGGGATCAGCCCCAGCATTTT.

CDR3: CASSMGARASSNQPQHF. CDR3 coding DNA: TGTGCCAGTAGTATGGGGGCAAGGGCGTCTAGCAATCAGCCCCAGCATTTT. The V call is TRBV19, the J call TRBJ1-5; D might be TRBD1 (6 bases). Germline V CDR1 and CDR2: LNHDA, SQIVND (reference sequence). V lost 3 bases, J lost 0 bases, and 15 bases lay in between. The CDR3 loop spans 17 amino acids. Full variable domain (outside the CDR3, taken from reference TRBV19 and TRBJ1-5): DGGITQSPKYLFRKEGQNVTLSCEQNLNHDAMYWYRQDPGQGLRLIYYSQIVNDFQKGDIAEGYSVSREKKESFPLTVTSAQKNPTAFYLCASSMGARASSNQPQHFGDGTRLSIL.